In its sample, the clone carrying this T cell receptor (beta chain) was seen many times. Its matching antigen is unknown. Axillary draining lymph nodes of breast cancer patients supplied the node samples. These data originate in a study of breast tumors, draining lymph nodes, adjacent tissues. TCRdb passed the multiplex PCR reads through MiXCR, listing each CDR3 protein once. The sample gives some 120,000 distinct CDR3 sequences, nearly 20% of which show up once; approximately 3.5% is in the top ten. Study-level points and caveats: Luminal-like breast cancer showed significantly higher tumor–nontumor repertoire similarity than basal-like. The data were judged consistent with most tumor T cells coming from lymph node and expanding in tumor. That most tumor T cells come from lymph nodes remained unproven. Tumor repertoires ranked between lymph nodes and nontumor tissue in diversity, with V and J gene preferences.

The receptor's source is a female donor with breast cancer. Some clones in this sample may be carry-over from other donors' samples. The sequenced sample was axillary lymph node tissue.

The CDR3 loop is CSALEEGGNYGYTF. Here the CDR3 DNA reads TGCAGCGCCCTTGAGGAGGGAGGGAACTATGGCTACACCTTC. The chain uses TRBV29-1 and TRBJ1-2; no definite D call. Germline-derived CDR1 and CDR2 are SQVTM and ANQGSEA. The CDR3 extends over 14 amino acids. V shed 7 bases and J shed 2 bases, with 17 bases lying between them. Full variable domain (outside the CDR3, taken from reference TRBV29-1 and TRBJ1-2): SAVISQKPSRDICQRGTSLTIQCQVDSQVTMMFWYRQQPGQSLTLIATANQGSEATYESGFVIDKFPISRPNLTFSTLTVSNMSPEDSSIYLCSALEEGGNYGYTFGSGTRLTVV.